This T cell receptor beta chain was recovered during a study of CD8 T cells in ankylosing spondylitis. Study-level points and caveats: A motif of roughly eight highly homologous TCR beta variants was seen as apparently characteristic of ankylosing spondylitis blood. Disease-linked clones had a CD8+ phenotype and relatively low frequency in peripheral blood.

Details on this clonotype: Its antigen is as yet unknown. This clone may be a read error of a much larger clone one base away.

The V end lost 5 bases, the J end lost 2 bases, and 8 bases lay between the germline ends. The CDR3 extends over 13 amino acids. The V gene's germline CDR1 is KGHDR and CDR2 SFDVKD. TCRdb redid the calling of the 5' RACE reads with MiXCR, one entry per CDR3 protein. The table includes around 490,000 distinct CDR3 sequences, approximately 5% detected once. Specimen: blood, either unsorted or a sorted T cell fraction (not recorded which). The V gene is TRBV24-1, the J gene TRBJ1-2; the D is unclear. This clonotype was sampled from a male donor with ankylosing spondylitis. CDR3 bases: TGTGCCACCAGTGGAATAGGGAACTATGGCTACACCTTC. This codes for CATSGIGNYGYTF.